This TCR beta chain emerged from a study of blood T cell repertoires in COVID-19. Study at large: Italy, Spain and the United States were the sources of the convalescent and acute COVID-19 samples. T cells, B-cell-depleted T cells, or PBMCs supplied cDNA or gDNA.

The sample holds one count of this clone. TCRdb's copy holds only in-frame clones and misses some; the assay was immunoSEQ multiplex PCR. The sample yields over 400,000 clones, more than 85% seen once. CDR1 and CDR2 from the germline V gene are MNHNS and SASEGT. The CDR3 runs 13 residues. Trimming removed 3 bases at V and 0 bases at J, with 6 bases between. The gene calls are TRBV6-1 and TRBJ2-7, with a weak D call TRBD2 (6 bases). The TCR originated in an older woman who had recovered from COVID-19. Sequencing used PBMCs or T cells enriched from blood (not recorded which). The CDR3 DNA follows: TGTGCCAGCAGTGAGGGGGGCTCCTACGAGCAGTACGTC. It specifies CASSEGGSYEQYV.